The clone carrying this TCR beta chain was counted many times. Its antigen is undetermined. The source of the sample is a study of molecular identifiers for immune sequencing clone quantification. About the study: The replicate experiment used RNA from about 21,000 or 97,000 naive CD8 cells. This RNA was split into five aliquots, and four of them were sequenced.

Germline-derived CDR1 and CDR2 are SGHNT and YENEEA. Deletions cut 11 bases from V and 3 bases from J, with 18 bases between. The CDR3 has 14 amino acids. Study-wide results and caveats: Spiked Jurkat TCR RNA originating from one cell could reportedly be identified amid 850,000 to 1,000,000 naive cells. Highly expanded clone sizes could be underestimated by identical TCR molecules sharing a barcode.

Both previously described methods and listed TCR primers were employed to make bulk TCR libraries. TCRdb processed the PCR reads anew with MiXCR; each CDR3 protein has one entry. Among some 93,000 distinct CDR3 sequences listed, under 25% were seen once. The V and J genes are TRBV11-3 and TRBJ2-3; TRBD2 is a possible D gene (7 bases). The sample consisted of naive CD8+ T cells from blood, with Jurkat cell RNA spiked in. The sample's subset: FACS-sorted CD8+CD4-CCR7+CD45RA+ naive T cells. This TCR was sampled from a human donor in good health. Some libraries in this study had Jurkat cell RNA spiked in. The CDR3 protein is CAPPLGGGTDTQYF. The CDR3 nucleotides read TGTGCCCCACCTCTAGGGGGGGGGACAGATACGCAGTATTTT. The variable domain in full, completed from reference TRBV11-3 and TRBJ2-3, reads EAGVVQSPRYKIIEKKQPVAFWCNPISGHNTLYWYLQNLGQGPELLIRYENEEAVDDSQLPKDRFSAERLKGVDSTLKIQPAELGDSAVYLCAPPLGGGTDTQYFGPGTRLTVL.